This TCR beta chain derives from a study of PD-L1 blockade in urothelial cancer. Time point given: pretreatment peripheral blood. Method: immunoSEQ multiplex PCR; TCRdb's copy keeps in-frame clones and lacks some. The sample lists 60,000 to 75,000 clones, 75% to 90% seen once, with just under 15% in the top ten. The sequence came from a man between 60 and 70 years old with urothelial cancer. Sequencing was performed on PBMCs, taken around atezolizumab (anti-PD-L1) treatment.

CDR3 coding DNA: TGTGCCAGCAGCTCCGGGACTAGCACAGATACGCAGTATTTT. Amino acids: CASSSGTSTDTQYF. The rearrangement links TRBV7-3 to TRBJ2-3, with D perhaps TRBD2 (6 bases). V lost 4 bases and J lost 0, with 8 bases in between. CDR1 SGHTA and CDR2 FQGTGA come from the germline V gene. The CDR3 is 14 amino acids.